Given below is one TCR beta chain in context. Antigen specificity is unknown. The data derive from a study of cytomegalovirus exposure and HLA in healthy donors. Study-level points and caveats: Later, an analysis found that common viral pathogens appeared to be linked with several of the most significant clusters.

V was clipped by 11 bases and J by 7 bases, with 15 bases between them. This CDR3 contains 11 residues. Germline values: CDR1 SGHVS, CDR2 FNYEAQ. Primers included in the PCR were 60 Vbeta and 13 Jbeta primers. This table comes from immunoSEQ multiplex PCR, and its TCRdb copy is limited to in-frame clones, with some not included. The sample consists of about 130,000 clones, about three quarters of them appearing once. The source material was PBMCs. The genes are TRBV7-6 and TRBJ2-7; D call uncertain. The clonotype originates from a human donor in good health. CDR3 loop: CAGPAPQEQYF. The DNA of the CDR3 is TGTGCCGGGCCCGCGCCCCAAGAGCAGTACTTC. The full variable domain, completed using reference TRBV7-6 and TRBJ2-7, is GAGVSQSPRYKVTKRGQDVALRCDPISGHVSLYWYRQALGQGPEFLTYFNYEAQQDKSGLPNDRFSAERPEGSISTLTIQRTEQRDSAMYRCAGPAPQEQYFGPGTRLTVT.